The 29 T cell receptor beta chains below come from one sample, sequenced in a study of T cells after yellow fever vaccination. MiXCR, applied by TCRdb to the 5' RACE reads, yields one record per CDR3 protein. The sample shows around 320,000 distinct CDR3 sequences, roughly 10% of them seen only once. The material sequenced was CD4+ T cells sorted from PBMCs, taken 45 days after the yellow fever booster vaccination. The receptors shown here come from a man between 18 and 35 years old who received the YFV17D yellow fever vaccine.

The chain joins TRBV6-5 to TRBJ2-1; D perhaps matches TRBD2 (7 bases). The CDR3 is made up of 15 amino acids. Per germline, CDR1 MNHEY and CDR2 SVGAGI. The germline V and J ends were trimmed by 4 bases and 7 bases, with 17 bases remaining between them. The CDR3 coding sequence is TGTGCCAGCAGTTTGGCGGGGGCGAGTGGGAATGAGCAGTTCTTC. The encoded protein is CASSLAGASGNEQFF.

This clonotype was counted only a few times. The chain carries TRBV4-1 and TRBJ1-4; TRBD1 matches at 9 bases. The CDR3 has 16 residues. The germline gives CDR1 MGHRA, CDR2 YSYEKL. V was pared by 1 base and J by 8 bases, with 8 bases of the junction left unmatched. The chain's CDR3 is CASSQGTGTGQEKLFF. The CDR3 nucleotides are TGCGCCAGCAGCCAAGGAACCGGGACAGGGCAAGAAAAACTGTTTTTT.

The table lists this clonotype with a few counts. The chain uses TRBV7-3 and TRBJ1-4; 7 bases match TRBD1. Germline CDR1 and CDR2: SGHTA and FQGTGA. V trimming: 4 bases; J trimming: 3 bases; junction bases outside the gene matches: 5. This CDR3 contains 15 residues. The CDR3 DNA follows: TGTGCCAGCAGCTCGACAGGGATGGCTAATGAAAAACTGTTTTTT. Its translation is CASSSTGMANEKLFF.

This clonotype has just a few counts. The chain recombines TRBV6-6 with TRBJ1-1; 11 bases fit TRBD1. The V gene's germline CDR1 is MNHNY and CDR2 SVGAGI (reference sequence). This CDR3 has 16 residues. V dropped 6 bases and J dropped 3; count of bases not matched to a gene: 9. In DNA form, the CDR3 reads TGTGCCAGCAGACCGGACAGGGGGCTGTCGGACACTGAAGCTTTCTTT. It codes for CASRPDRGLSDTEAFF.

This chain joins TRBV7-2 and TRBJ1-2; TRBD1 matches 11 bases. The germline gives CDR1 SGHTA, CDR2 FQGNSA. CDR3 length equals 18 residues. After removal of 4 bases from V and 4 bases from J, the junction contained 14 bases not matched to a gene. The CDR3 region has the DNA TGTGCCAGCAGCTCCAGAACTCTACCGGGACAGGGGGGCTATGGCTACACCTTC. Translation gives CASSSRTLPGQGGYGYTF.

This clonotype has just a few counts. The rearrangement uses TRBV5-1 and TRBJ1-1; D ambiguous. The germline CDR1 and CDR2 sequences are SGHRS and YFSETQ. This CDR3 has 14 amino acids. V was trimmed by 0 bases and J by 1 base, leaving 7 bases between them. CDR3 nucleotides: TGCGCCAGCAGCTTGGCGAGGCAGAACACTGAAGCTTTCTTT. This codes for CASSLARQNTEAFF.

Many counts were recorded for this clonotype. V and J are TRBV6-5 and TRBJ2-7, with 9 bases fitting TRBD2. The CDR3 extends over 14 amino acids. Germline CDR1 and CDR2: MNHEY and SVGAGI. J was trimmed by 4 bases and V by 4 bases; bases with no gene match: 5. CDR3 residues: CASSFLAGLYEQYV. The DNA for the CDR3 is TGTGCCAGCAGTTTTCTAGCGGGGCTATACGAGCAGTACGTC.

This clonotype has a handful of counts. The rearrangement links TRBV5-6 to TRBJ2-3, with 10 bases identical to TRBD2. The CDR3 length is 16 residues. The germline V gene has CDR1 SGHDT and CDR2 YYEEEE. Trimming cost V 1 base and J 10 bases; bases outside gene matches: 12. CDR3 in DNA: TGTGCCAGCAGCTTGCCTAGCGGGGGTGTCTCCCAGGCGCAGTATTTT. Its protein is CASSLPSGGVSQAQYF.

CDR3 protein: CASSLFAGTYQETQYF. The CDR3 DNA reads as TGCGCCAGCAGCTTGTTCGCGGGGACGTACCAAGAGACCCAGTACTTC. The chain combines TRBV5-1 with TRBJ2-5, with D perhaps TRBD2 (6 bases). This CDR3 comprises 16 residues. Germline CDR1 reads SGHRS; CDR2 reads YFSETQ. V lost 1 base and J lost 0, with 13 bases in between.

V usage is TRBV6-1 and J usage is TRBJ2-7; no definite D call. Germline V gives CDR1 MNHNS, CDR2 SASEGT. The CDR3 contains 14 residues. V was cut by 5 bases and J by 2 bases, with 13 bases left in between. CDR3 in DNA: TGTGCCAGCAGTCCGGGCAGGACGACCTACGAGCAGTACGTC. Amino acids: CASSPGRTTYEQYV.

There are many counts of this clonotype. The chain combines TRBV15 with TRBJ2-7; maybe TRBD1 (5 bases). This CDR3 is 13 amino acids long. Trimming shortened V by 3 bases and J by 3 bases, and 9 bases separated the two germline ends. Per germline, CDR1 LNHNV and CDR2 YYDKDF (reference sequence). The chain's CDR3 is CATSRVGVYEQYF. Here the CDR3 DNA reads TGTGCCACCAGCAGGGTAGGGGTCTACGAGCAGTACTTC.

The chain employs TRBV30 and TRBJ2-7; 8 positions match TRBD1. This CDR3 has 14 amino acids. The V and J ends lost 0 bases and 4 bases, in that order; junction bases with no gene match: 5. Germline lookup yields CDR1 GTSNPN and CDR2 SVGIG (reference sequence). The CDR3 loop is CAWSVRRQGYEQYF. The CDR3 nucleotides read TGTGCCTGGAGTGTACGAAGACAGGGGTACGAGCAGTACTTC.

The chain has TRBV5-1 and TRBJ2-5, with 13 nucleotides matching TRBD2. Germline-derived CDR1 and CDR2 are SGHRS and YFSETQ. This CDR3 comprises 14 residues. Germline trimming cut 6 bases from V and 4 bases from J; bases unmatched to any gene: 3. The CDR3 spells CASTGTSGAETQYF. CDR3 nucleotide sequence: TGCGCCAGCACGGGGACTAGCGGGGCAGAGACCCAGTACTTC.

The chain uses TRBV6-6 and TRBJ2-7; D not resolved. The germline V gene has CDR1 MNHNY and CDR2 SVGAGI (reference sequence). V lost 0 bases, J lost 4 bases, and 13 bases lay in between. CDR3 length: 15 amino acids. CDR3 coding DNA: TGTGCCAGCAGTTACTCCCGACCTTCGGAGTACGAGCAGTACGTC. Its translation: CASSYSRPSEYEQYV.

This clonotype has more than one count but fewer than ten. DNA of the CDR3: TGTGCCAGCACCAGTGCGTCTGGGGCCAACGTCCTGACTTTC. It translates to CASTSASGANVLTF. The rearrangement joins TRBV3-1 to TRBJ2-6; D not certain. The ends were cut back, 7 bases at V and 1 base at J, with 8 bases in the middle. Germline V gene sequence: CDR1 LGHDT, CDR2 YNNKEL (reference sequence). CDR3 length equals 14 residues.

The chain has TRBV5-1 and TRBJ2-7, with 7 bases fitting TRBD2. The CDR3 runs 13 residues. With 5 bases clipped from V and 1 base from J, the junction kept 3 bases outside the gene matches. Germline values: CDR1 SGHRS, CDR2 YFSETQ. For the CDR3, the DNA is TGCGCCAGCAGTATCGGGGGGTCCTACGAGCAGTACTTC. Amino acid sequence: CASSIGGSYEQYF.

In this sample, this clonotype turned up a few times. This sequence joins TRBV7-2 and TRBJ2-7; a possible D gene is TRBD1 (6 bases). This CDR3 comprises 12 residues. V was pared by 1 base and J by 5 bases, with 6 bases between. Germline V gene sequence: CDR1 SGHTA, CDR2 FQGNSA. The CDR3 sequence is CASSLGTDEQYV. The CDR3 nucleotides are TGTGCCAGCAGCTTAGGGACAGACGAGCAGTACGTC.

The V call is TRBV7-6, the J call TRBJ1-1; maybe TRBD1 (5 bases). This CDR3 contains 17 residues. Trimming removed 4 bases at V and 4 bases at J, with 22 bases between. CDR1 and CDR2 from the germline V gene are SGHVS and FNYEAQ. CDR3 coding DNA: TGTGCCAGCAGCTCGCGATACAGCTCCAGGGTACGCACTGAAGCTTTCTTT. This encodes CASSSRYSSRVRTEAFF. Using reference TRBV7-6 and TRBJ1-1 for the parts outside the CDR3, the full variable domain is GAGVSQSPRYKVTKRGQDVALRCDPISGHVSLYWYRQALGQGPEFLTYFNYEAQQDKSGLPNDRFSAERPEGSISTLTIQRTEQRDSAMYRCASSSRYSSRVRTEAFFGQGTRLTVV.

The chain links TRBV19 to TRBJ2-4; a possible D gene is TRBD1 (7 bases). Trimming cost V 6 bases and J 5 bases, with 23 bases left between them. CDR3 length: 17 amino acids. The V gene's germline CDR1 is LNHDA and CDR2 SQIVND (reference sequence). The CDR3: CASRMQGGIGTQNIQYF. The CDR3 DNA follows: TGTGCCAGTAGAATGCAGGGGGGCATTGGGACGCAAAACATTCAGTACTTC.

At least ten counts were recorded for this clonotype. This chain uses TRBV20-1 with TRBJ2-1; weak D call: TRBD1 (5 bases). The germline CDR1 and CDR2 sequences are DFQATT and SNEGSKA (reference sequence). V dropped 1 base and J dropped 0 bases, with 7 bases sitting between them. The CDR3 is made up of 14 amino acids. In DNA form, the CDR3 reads TGCAGTGCTAGAGCAGGGTCCTCCTACAATGAGCAGTTCTTC. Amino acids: CSARAGSSYNEQFF.

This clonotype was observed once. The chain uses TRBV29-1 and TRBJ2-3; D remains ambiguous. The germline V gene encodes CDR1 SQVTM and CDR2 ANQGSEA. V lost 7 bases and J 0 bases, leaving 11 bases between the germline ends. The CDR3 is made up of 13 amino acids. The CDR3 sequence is CSGSSPSTDTQYF. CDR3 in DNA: TGCAGCGGAAGCTCCCCGAGCACAGATACGCAGTATTTT.

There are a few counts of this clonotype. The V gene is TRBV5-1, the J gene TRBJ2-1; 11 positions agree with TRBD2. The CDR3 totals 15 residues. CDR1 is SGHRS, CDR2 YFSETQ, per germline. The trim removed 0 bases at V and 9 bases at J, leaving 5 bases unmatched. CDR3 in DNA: TGCGCCAGCAGCTTGGGGCCCGGGACTAGCGGTGAGCAGTTCTTC. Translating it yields CASSLGPGTSGEQFF.

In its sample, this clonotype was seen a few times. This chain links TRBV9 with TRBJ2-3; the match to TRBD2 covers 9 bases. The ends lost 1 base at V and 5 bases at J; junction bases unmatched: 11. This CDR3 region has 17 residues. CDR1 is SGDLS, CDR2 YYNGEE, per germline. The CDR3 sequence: CASSVLWAGGSIDTQYF. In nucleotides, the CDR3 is TGTGCCAGCAGCGTACTGTGGGCGGGGGGGTCTATAGATACGCAGTATTTT.

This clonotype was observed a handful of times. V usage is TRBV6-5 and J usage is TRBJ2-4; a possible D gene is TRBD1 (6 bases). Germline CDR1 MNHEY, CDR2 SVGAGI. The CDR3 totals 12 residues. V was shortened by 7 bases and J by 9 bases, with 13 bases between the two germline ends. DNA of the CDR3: TGTGCCAGCACCTCCGGGACATCCATTCAGTACTTC. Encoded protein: CASTSGTSIQYF.

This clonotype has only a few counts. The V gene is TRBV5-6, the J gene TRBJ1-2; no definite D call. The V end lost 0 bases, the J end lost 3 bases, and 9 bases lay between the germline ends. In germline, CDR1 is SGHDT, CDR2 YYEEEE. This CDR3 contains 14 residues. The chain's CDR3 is CASSLDGQDYGYTF. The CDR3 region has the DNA TGTGCCAGCAGCTTGGACGGGCAGGACTATGGCTACACCTTC.

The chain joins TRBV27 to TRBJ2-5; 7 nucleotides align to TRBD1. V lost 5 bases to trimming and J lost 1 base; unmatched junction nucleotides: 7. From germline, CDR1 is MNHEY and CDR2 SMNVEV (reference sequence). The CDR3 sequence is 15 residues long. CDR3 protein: CASSLSRDSQETQYF. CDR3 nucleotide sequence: TGTGCCAGCAGTCTCTCCCGGGACAGCCAAGAGACCCAGTACTTC.

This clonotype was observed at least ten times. The CDR3 region has the DNA TGTGCCAGCAGCTTACTGATCCAAGAGACCCAGTACTTC. The encoded protein is CASSLLIQETQYF. The chain links TRBV11-1 to TRBJ2-5; unclear D gene. The CDR3 has 13 residues. CDR1 is SGHAT, CDR2 FQDESV, per germline (reference sequence). The V end was cut by 2 bases, the J end by 1 base, with 5 bases between.

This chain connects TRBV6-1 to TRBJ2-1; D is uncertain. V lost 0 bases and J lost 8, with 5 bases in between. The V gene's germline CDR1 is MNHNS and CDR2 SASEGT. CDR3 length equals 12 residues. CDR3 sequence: CASSEARYEQFF. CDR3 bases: TGTGCCAGCAGTGAAGCGCGCTATGAGCAGTTCTTC.

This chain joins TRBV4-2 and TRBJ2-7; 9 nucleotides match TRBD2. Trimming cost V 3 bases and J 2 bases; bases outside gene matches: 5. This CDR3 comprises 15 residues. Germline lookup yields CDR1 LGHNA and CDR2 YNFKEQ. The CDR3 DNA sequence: TGTGCCAGCAGCCAGGAGGCGGGGGGGACCTACGAGCAGTACTTC. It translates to CASSQEAGGTYEQYF.